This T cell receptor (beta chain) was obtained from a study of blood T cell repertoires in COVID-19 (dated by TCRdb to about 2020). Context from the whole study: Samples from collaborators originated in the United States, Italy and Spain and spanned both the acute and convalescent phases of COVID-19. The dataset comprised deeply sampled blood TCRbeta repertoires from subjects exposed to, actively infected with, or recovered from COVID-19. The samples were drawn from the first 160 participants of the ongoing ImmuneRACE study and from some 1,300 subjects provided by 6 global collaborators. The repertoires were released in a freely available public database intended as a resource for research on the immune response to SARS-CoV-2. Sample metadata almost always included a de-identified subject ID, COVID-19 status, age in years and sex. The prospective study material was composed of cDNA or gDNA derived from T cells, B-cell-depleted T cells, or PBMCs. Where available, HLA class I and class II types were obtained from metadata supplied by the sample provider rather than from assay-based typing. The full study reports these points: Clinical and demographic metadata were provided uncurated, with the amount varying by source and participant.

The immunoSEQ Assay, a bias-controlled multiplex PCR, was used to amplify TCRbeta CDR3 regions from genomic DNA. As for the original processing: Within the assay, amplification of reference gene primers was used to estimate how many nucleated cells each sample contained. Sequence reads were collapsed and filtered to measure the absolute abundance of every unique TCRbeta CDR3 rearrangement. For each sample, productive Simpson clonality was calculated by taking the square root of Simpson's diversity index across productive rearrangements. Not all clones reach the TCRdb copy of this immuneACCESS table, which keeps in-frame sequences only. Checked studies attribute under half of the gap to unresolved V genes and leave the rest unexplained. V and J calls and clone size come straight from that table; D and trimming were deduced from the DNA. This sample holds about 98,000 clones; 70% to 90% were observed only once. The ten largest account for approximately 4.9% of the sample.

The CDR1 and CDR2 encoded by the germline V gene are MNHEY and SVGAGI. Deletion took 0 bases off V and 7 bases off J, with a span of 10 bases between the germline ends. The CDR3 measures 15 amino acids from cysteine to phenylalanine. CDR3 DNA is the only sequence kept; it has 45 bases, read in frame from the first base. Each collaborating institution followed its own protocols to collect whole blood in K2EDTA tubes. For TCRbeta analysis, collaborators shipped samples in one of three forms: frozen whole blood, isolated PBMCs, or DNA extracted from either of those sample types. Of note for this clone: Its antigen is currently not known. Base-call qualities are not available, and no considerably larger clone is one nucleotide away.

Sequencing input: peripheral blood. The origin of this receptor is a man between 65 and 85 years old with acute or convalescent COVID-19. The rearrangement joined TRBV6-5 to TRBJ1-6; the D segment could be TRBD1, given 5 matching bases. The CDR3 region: CASSYSNTGNSPLHF. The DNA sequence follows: TGTGCCAGCAGTTACTCTAACACAGGCAATTCACCCCTCCACTTT.